Listed below are T cell receptor beta chains from one sample, sequenced in a study of T-cell memory formation after mild COVID-19. TCRdb fed the 5' RACE reads into MiXCR, producing one record per CDR3 protein. Of some 150,000 distinct CDR3 sequences in the sample, 6% to 7% were seen once. Specimen: PBMCs or a T cell subset sorted from them (not recorded which). These receptors all come from an adult woman who had mild COVID-19 (a few samples of this study predate the infection). Cell type and time point are not known. The CDR3 runs from the conserved cysteine through the conserved F or W. The D gene is left open where the match is weak. For some rows the clone size is stated as once, few or many, or as a class when expanded; others skip it.

j_call: TRBJ1-2
clone_size: -
d_call: TRBD1
v_call: TRBV12-3/TRBV12-4
cdr3_aa: CASSLGTRQGENYGYTF
cdr3_nt: TGTGCCAGCAGTTTAGGGACCAGACAGGGGGAAAACTATGGCTACACCTTC

j_call: TRBJ1-5
clone_size: few
d_call: TRBD1
v_call: TRBV3-1
cdr3_aa: CASSQTRTGGDQPQHF
cdr3_nt: TGTGCCAGCAGCCAGACTCGGACAGGGGGCGATCAGCCCCAGCATTTT

j_call: TRBJ2-3
clone_size: -
d_call: -
v_call: TRBV24-1
cdr3_aa: CATSDFAGLGNTQYF
cdr3_nt: TGTGCCACCAGTGATTTTGCCGGGCTAGGGAATACGCAGTATTTT

j_call: TRBJ1-2
clone_size: -
d_call: -
v_call: TRBV2
cdr3_aa: CASSETIQDGYTF
cdr3_nt: TGTGCCAGCAGTGAGACAATTCAGGATGGCTACACCTTC

j_call: TRBJ1-2
clone_size: many
d_call: TRBD1
v_call: TRBV12-3/TRBV12-4
cdr3_aa: CASSLFAGTGGRGYTF
cdr3_nt: TGTGCCAGCAGTTTGTTTGCTGGGACAGGGGGCCGTGGCTACACCTTC

j_call: TRBJ2-5
clone_size: many
d_call: TRBD2
v_call: TRBV7-3
cdr3_aa: CASSPIAGGEETQYF
cdr3_nt: TGTGCCAGCAGCCCAATAGCGGGGGGAGAAGAGACCCAGTACTTC

j_call: TRBJ1-1
clone_size: many
d_call: TRBD1
v_call: TRBV15
cdr3_aa: CATSTFGDDRVAEAFF
cdr3_nt: TGTGCCACCAGCACGTTTGGGGACGACAGGGTGGCTGAAGCTTTCTTT

j_call: TRBJ1-2
clone_size: few
d_call: -
v_call: TRBV6-1
cdr3_aa: CASTHGQGGYTF
cdr3_nt: TGTGCCAGCACCCACGGGCAGGGTGGCTACACCTTC

j_call: TRBJ1-6
clone_size: many
d_call: TRBD1
v_call: TRBV7-8
cdr3_aa: CASSPRGTGAHNSPLHF
cdr3_nt: TGTGCCAGCAGCCCACGGGGGACAGGGGCCCATAATTCACCCCTCCACTTT

j_call: TRBJ2-7
clone_size: -
d_call: -
v_call: TRBV7-9
cdr3_aa: CASSWGLTQDEQYF
cdr3_nt: TGTGCCAGCAGCTGGGGACTCACCCAGGACGAGCAGTACTTC

j_call: TRBJ2-7
clone_size: many
d_call: TRBD1
v_call: TRBV20-1
cdr3_aa: CSVWSQGTTYEQYF
cdr3_nt: TGCAGTGTGTGGTCACAGGGGACAACCTACGAGCAGTACTTC

j_call: TRBJ2-7
clone_size: few
d_call: -
v_call: TRBV30
cdr3_aa: CAWSLLNYEQYF
cdr3_nt: TGTGCCTGGAGTCTACTAAACTACGAGCAGTACTTC

j_call: TRBJ2-3
clone_size: many
d_call: -
v_call: TRBV20-1
cdr3_aa: CSARYRDSSEYF
cdr3_nt: TGCAGTGCTAGATACCGGGACTCCTCAGAGTATTTT

j_call: TRBJ2-2
clone_size: many
d_call: -
v_call: TRBV5-1
cdr3_aa: CASNPGSLANTGELFF
cdr3_nt: TGCGCCAGCAATCCTGGGAGTCTAGCGAACACCGGGGAGCTGTTTTTT

j_call: TRBJ2-1
clone_size: -
d_call: TRBD2
v_call: TRBV6-1
cdr3_aa: CASSAGTRKDEQFF
cdr3_nt: TGTGCCAGCAGTGCCGGGACTAGAAAGGACGAGCAGTTCTTC

j_call: TRBJ1-3
clone_size: -
d_call: -
v_call: TRBV12-3/TRBV12-4
cdr3_aa: CAERDIGNTIYF
cdr3_nt: TGCGCAGAGAGGGATATTGGAAACACCATATATTTT

j_call: TRBJ2-1
clone_size: many
d_call: TRBD2
v_call: TRBV4-2
cdr3_aa: CASSHRLAGGYNEQFF
cdr3_nt: TGTGCCAGCAGCCACCGACTAGCGGGGGGCTACAATGAGCAGTTCTTC

j_call: TRBJ2-2
clone_size: many
d_call: -
v_call: TRBV24-1
cdr3_aa: CATSDLTNTGELFF
cdr3_nt: TGTGCCACCAGTGATTTGACTAACACCGGGGAGCTGTTTTTT

j_call: TRBJ2-7
clone_size: many
d_call: TRBD2
v_call: TRBV7-9
cdr3_aa: CASSLLAGSSYEQYF
cdr3_nt: TGTGCCAGCAGCCTACTAGCGGGCAGCTCCTACGAGCAGTACTTC

j_call: TRBJ2-1
clone_size: many
d_call: -
v_call: TRBV29-1
cdr3_aa: CSATGESNEQFF
cdr3_nt: TGCAGCGCTACTGGAGAGAGCAATGAGCAGTTCTTC

j_call: TRBJ2-2
clone_size: -
d_call: -
v_call: TRBV19
cdr3_aa: CASSWGTGELFF
cdr3_nt: TGTGCCAGTAGTTGGGGAACCGGGGAGCTGTTTTTT

j_call: TRBJ2-5
clone_size: -
d_call: -
v_call: TRBV12-3/TRBV12-4
cdr3_aa: CASSHGNMDHGYF
cdr3_nt: TGTGCCAGCAGTCACGGGAACATGGACCACGGGTACTTC

j_call: TRBJ2-7
clone_size: many
d_call: -
v_call: TRBV10-2
cdr3_aa: CASSPLGSYEQYF
cdr3_nt: TGCGCCAGCAGCCCCCTGGGCTCCTACGAGCAGTACTTC

j_call: TRBJ2-5
clone_size: many
d_call: -
v_call: TRBV20-1
cdr3_aa: CSARVPKETQYF
cdr3_nt: TGCAGTGCTAGAGTGCCAAAAGAGACCCAGTACTTC

j_call: TRBJ2-1
clone_size: many
d_call: TRBD2
v_call: TRBV7-2
cdr3_aa: CASSSGLAGVDEQFF
cdr3_nt: TGTGCCAGCAGCTCGGGACTAGCGGGGGTCGATGAGCAGTTCTTC

j_call: TRBJ1-2
clone_size: -
d_call: TRBD1
v_call: TRBV27
cdr3_aa: CASRDRVHGYTF
cdr3_nt: TGTGCCAGCAGGGACAGGGTCCATGGCTACACCTTC

j_call: TRBJ2-1
clone_size: medium-sized
d_call: -
v_call: TRBV20-1
cdr3_aa: CSARDGRGSNEQFF
cdr3_nt: TGCAGTGCTAGAGATGGAAGGGGATCCAATGAGCAGTTCTTC

j_call: TRBJ2-3
clone_size: -
d_call: -
v_call: TRBV5-5
cdr3_aa: CASSPPREADTQYF
cdr3_nt: TGTGCCAGCAGCCCCCCCAGGGAGGCAGATACGCAGTATTTT

j_call: TRBJ2-5
clone_size: many
d_call: TRBD2
v_call: TRBV7-3
cdr3_aa: CASSPGGLKTQYF
cdr3_nt: TGTGCCAGCAGCCCGGGGGGGCTTAAGACCCAGTACTTC

j_call: TRBJ2-7
clone_size: -
d_call: TRBD2
v_call: TRBV20-1
cdr3_aa: CSAPTIAGPIYEQYF
cdr3_nt: TGCAGTGCTCCCACAATAGCGGGACCCATCTACGAGCAGTACTTC

j_call: TRBJ2-5
clone_size: -
d_call: -
v_call: TRBV6-2/TRBV6-3
cdr3_aa: CASSSLAIRGETQYF
cdr3_nt: TGTGCCAGCAGTTCGCTAGCGATTAGGGGAGAGACCCAGTACTTC

j_call: TRBJ2-3
clone_size: -
d_call: -
v_call: TRBV5-5
cdr3_aa: CASSSRSGYDTQYF
cdr3_nt: TGTGCCAGCAGCTCCAGGTCGGGGTACGATACGCAGTATTTT

j_call: TRBJ2-1
clone_size: many
d_call: -
v_call: TRBV9
cdr3_aa: CASSVAEYNEQFF
cdr3_nt: TGTGCCAGCAGCGTAGCGGAATACAATGAGCAGTTCTTC

j_call: TRBJ1-5
clone_size: -
d_call: -
v_call: TRBV5-6
cdr3_aa: CASSLGVLRNQPQHF
cdr3_nt: TGTGCCAGCAGCTTGGGGGTGCTTCGCAATCAGCCCCAGCATTTT

j_call: TRBJ2-1
clone_size: -
d_call: -
v_call: TRBV7-9
cdr3_aa: CASSLSGRESLNEQFF
cdr3_nt: TGTGCCAGCAGCTTAAGCGGCCGGGAAAGTCTCAATGAGCAGTTCTTC